A single sample is the source of the 5 T cell receptor beta chains below, sequenced in a study of early stage breast cancer tumors. The repertoire was sequenced with immunoSEQ multiplex PCR; TCRdb's copy has only in-frame clones and lacks some. The repertoire holds about 14,000 clones, with approximately 84% as singletons. Sequencing was carried out using normal breast tissue next to the tumor. The origin of the receptors is a person aged 30 to 40 with breast cancer.

This clone was recorded only once. The chain couples TRBV6-4 to TRBJ2-3, with 10 bases lining up with TRBD2. Trimming cost V 0 bases and J 2 bases; bases outside gene matches: 5. The CDR3 runs 17 residues. CDR1 MRHNA and CDR2 SNTAGT come from the germline V gene. CDR3 sequence (DNA): TGTGCCAGCAGTGACTCGACTCTAGCGGGGGACACAGATACGCAGTATTTT. This codes for CASSDSTLAGDTDTQYF.

The chain combines TRBV13 with TRBJ2-3, with 9 positions matching TRBD2. The CDR3 covers 15 residues. CDR1 and CDR2 from the germline V gene are PRHDT and FYEKMQ (reference sequence). The V gene end was trimmed by 5 bases and the J gene end by 1 base; junction bases not matched to a gene: 4. CDR3 sequence (DNA): TGTGCCAGCAGCCCGTGGACTAGCGGCACAGATACGCAGTATTTT. It codes for CASSPWTSGTDTQYF.

The chain links TRBV7-7 to TRBJ1-1, with D maybe TRBD1 (6 bases). Germline-derived CDR1 and CDR2 are SSHAT and FNYEAQ (reference sequence). CDR3 size: 13 residues. This CDR3 is CASSLDRNTEAFF. The CDR3 DNA follows: TGTGCTAGCTCCTTGGACAGGAACACTGAAGCTTTCTTT.

The chain carries TRBV6-5 and TRBJ2-6; D call uncertain. CDR1 and CDR2 (germline): MNHEY, SVGAGI. The CDR3 is 14 residues long. The ends were cut back, 0 bases at V and 4 bases at J, with 4 bases in the middle. DNA of the CDR3: TGTGCCAGCAGTTACTCGAAGGGGGCCAACGTCCTGACTTTC. As protein: CASSYSKGANVLTF.

This clone appeared a few times. The gene calls are TRBV6-5 and TRBJ1-5, with D uncertain. V was pared by 0 bases and J by 7 bases, with 7 bases between. This CDR3 has 13 residues. Germline CDR1 MNHEY, CDR2 SVGAGI. As DNA, the CDR3 is TGTGCCAGCAGTTACTCCGACACCCAGCCCCAGCATTTT. This sequence encodes CASSYSDTQPQHF.